This T cell receptor beta chain was retrieved from a study of regulatory T cells in long-lasting Graves disease. General study points: Thyroid tissue went unstudied; only peripheral blood was examined. There were preferences for TRBV28, TRBJ1-2 and TRBJ2-5 in persistent disease.

The V and J ends lost 3 bases and 10 bases respectively, with 16 bases between them. This CDR3 contains 14 residues. Per germline, CDR1 DFQATT and CDR2 SNEGSKA (reference sequence). This clonotype was seen repeatedly, ten times or more. What it recognizes is unknown. Building of the TCR beta libraries involved iRepertoire HTBI primers and Arm-PCR of CDR3 regions. Original handling: Segment identification across samples yielded 60 or so TRBV and roughly 15 TRBJ segments. A single record per CDR3 protein comes from TCRdb applying MiXCR to the multiplex PCR reads. The V and J calls were determined by TCRdb, not by the authors. The sample includes 380,000 or so distinct CDR3 sequences, under 20% of them seen just once. Noted time point: newly diagnosed GD, antithyroid drugs for less than 3 months. From RNA extracted from PBMCs, the TCR library was made. All patients originated from an endocrinology department located in Xi'an, China.

These data were also filed under a second study, of T cells in Graves' hyperthyroidism and ophthalmopathy.

The sample consisted of peripheral blood mononuclear cells (PBMCs), taken at new diagnosis, from a patient treated with antithyroid drugs. The sequence derives from a woman younger than 30 with Graves disease. The chain is built from TRBV20-1 and TRBJ1-6, with D unresolved. This CDR3 is CSARVNWGRSPLHF. DNA for the CDR3: TGCAGTGCTAGGGTTAATTGGGGTAGGTCACCCCTCCACTTT.